The clone carrying this TCR beta chain was found a few times. The data belong to a study of T-cell memory formation after mild COVID-19. Trimming shortened V by 5 bases and J by 5 bases, and 13 bases separated the two germline ends. The CDR3 totals 13 residues. Looked up from germline, CDR1 is SGHRS and CDR2 is YFSETQ. Via MiXCR, TCRdb re-called the 5' RACE reads, giving one row per CDR3 protein. Of about 270,000 distinct CDR3 sequences in the sample, roughly 18% were seen once. The rearrangement links TRBV5-1 to TRBJ2-5; weak D call: TRBD1 (5 bases). Input material: PBMCs or a T cell subset sorted from them (not recorded which). The clonotype comes from a man aged 18-30 years who had mild COVID-19 (a few samples of this study predate the infection). Cell type and time point are not known. The CDR3 is CASSGAARETQYF. The CDR3 DNA reads TGCGCCAGCAGTGGGGCAGCGCGGGAGACCCAGTACTTC.